Given below is one T cell receptor beta chain in context. Its antigen is currently unknown. The sample comes from a study of cytomegalovirus exposure and HLA in healthy donors. Findings and caveats of the study: Analysis performed later found around 15,000 TCR beta sequences associated with HLA alleles at 0.05 false discovery rate. An ancestry cluster, one associated with Asian ancestry, reportedly showed fewer N-insertions than the approximately 670-donor mean in a later analysis. Presence/absence results assume similar sequencing depth per donor, which may not hold.

With 60 Vbeta and 13 Jbeta primers, the PCR was carried out. Sequencing used immunoSEQ multiplex PCR; TCRdb keeps in-frame clones, though not all of them. The sample holds 55,000 to 70,000 clones, roughly 74% seen once. The receptor's source is an older woman in good health and CMV-seropositive. Sequenced input: PBMCs.

CDR3 sequence reads: CASSVGLAGGADTQYF. DNA for the CDR3: TGTGCCAGCAGCGTAGGACTAGCGGGAGGGGCAGATACGCAGTATTTT. V and J are TRBV9 and TRBJ2-3, with 14 bases identical to TRBD2. J lost 4 bases, V lost 0 bases, and 1 base had no gene match. CDR1 is SGDLS, CDR2 YYNGEE, per germline. The CDR3 spans 16 residues. Full variable domain (outside the CDR3, taken from reference TRBV9 and TRBJ2-3): DSGVTQTPKHLITATGQRVTLRCSPRSGDLSVYWYQQSLDQGLQFLIQYYNGEERAKGNILERFSAQQFPDLHSELNLSSLELGDSALYFCASSVGLAGGADTQYFGPGTRLTVL.